Shown below are 25 T cell receptor beta chains from a single sample sequenced in a study of T cells in Graves' hyperthyroidism and ophthalmopathy. Amplification of TCR beta CDR3 regions used RNA as the template. HTBI primers were the set used in a first-round RT-PCR of the TCR CDR3. In TCRdb, the multiplex PCR reads were re-called with MiXCR into one record per CDR3 protein. The sample holds more than 550,000 distinct CDR3 sequences; 45% are singletons and the top ten take roughly 6.5%. The source material was peripheral blood or thyroid tissue (not recorded which). These receptors were collected from an adult man with Graves' disease, either hyperthyroidism or ophthalmopathy (not recorded which).

J is TRBJ1-1 and V is TRBV5-5, with TRBD1 as a possible D gene (6 bases). The V end lost 5 bases, the J end lost 8 bases, and 13 bases lay between the germline ends. The germline CDR1 and CDR2 sequences are SGHKS and YYEKEE (reference sequence). The CDR3 is made up of 12 amino acids. CDR3 region: CASSLLTGEAFF. The CDR3 DNA is TGTGCCAGCAGTTTATTAACAGGGGAAGCTTTCTTT.

This chain uses TRBV15 with TRBJ1-5, with D maybe TRBD1 (5 bases). Trimming stripped 0 bases from V and 4 bases from J, with 13 bases between. From germline, CDR1 is LNHNV and CDR2 YYDKDF (reference sequence). The CDR3 sequence is 16 residues long. CDR3 amino acids: CATSRDGGALNQPQHF. DNA for the CDR3: TGTGCCACCAGCAGAGATGGAGGGGCTTTAAATCAGCCCCAGCATTTT.

This clonotype has more than one count but fewer than ten. The chain has TRBV6-5 and TRBJ2-2, with 10 nucleotides matching TRBD2. The CDR3 spans 16 residues. CDR1 is MNHEY and CDR2 is SVGAGI in the germline V gene. V gave up 2 bases and J gave up 8 bases; unmatched junction bases: 8. In DNA form, the CDR3 reads TGTGCCAGCAGTTACCAGCTAGCGGGAGTAAAGGGGGAGCTGTTTTTT. Residues: CASSYQLAGVKGELFF.

In this sample, this clonotype turned up many times. This chain connects TRBV29-1 to TRBJ2-7, with 11 bases aligning to TRBD2. Germline V gives CDR1 SQVTM, CDR2 ANQGSEA. The CDR3 spans 14 residues. Trimming at V came to 6 bases and at J to 3 bases, leaving 7 bases not matched to a gene. CDR3 nucleotide sequence: TGCAGCGTGGCCGGGACTAGCGGCAACTACGAGCAGTACTTC. This translates into CSVAGTSGNYEQYF.

In this sample, this clonotype turned up many times. The chain uses TRBV7-9 and TRBJ1-6; D call uncertain. The CDR3 is made up of 14 amino acids. V was pared by 1 base and J by 7 bases, with 8 bases between. Germline V gene sequence: CDR1 SEHNR, CDR2 FQNEAQ (reference sequence). CDR3 protein: CASSLVEANSPLHF. The CDR3, as DNA: TGTGCCAGCAGCTTAGTCGAGGCAAATTCACCCCTCCACTTT.

The chain combines TRBV20-1 with TRBJ1-6, with TRBD1 as a possible D gene (6 bases). Germline V gene sequence: CDR1 DFQATT, CDR2 SNEGSKA (reference sequence). The CDR3 is 13 residues long. Deletions cut 2 bases from V and 7 bases from J, with 9 bases between. The CDR3, as DNA: TGCAGTGCTAGACAGGGGCGAAATTCACCCCTCCACTTT. Translated, it gives CSARQGRNSPLHF.

In the case of this clonotype: At one end, the junction sequence differs from germline, possibly due to a read error. The gene calls are TRBV7-9 and TRBJ2-7; 11 nucleotides align to TRBD2. Germline CDR1 SEHNR, CDR2 FQNEAQ (reference sequence). The CDR3 is 17 residues long. The chain's CDR3 is CASSDRLAGGLSGEQHF. The CDR3 nucleotides read TGTGCCAGCAGCGACCGGCTAGCGGGAGGATTAAGTGGCGAGCAGCACTTC.

The V call is TRBV10-3, the J call TRBJ1-3, with D unclear. The CDR3 contains 16 residues. V dropped 11 bases and J dropped 1 base, with 21 bases sitting between them. Germline CDR1 reads ENHRY; CDR2 reads SYGVKD. The CDR3 protein is CASRPPGDTSGNTIYF. The CDR3 coding sequence is TGTGCCTCCCGCCCCCCCGGGGATACATCTGGAAACACCATATATTTT.

The DNA of the CDR3 is TGTGCCACTCCGACAGCAATGGGGCCTGGCTACACCTTC. The encoded protein is CATPTAMGPGYTF. This chain uses TRBV9 with TRBJ1-2, with a tentative D call TRBD1 (5 bases). Trimming cost V 9 bases and J 7 bases, with 19 bases left between them. The CDR3 spans 13 residues. CDR1 is SGDLS, CDR2 YYNGEE, per germline.

The chain combines TRBV25-1 with TRBJ2-3; the D gene is possibly TRBD1 (5 bases). This CDR3 spans 16 amino acids. V was shortened by 1 base and J by 4 bases, with 15 bases between the two germline ends. Per the germline V gene, CDR1 is MGHDK and CDR2 is SYGVNS. CDR3 sequence reads: CASSELRRALPDTQYF. In nucleotides, the CDR3 is TGTGCCAGCAGTGAATTACGCAGGGCCTTACCAGATACGCAGTATTTT. Supplemented by reference TRBV25-1 and TRBJ2-3, the full variable domain reads EADIYQTPRYLVIGTGKKITLECSQTMGHDKMYWYQQDPGMELHLIHYSYGVNSTEKGDLSSESTVSRIRTEHFPLTLESARPSHTSQYLCASSELRRALPDTQYFGPGTRLTVL.

V usage is TRBV15 and J usage is TRBJ1-4, with D uncertain. The V gene's germline CDR1 is LNHNV and CDR2 YYDKDF (reference sequence). Between the trimmed V and J ends, which lost 1 base and 7 bases, there was a span of 13 bases. The CDR3 extends over 15 amino acids. CDR3 loop: CATSRGAGFGEKLFF. Here the CDR3 DNA reads TGTGCCACCAGCAGAGGGGCTGGGTTCGGTGAAAAACTGTTTTTT.

This chain's CDR3 is CASRIQGRGNRSGYTF. The CDR3, as DNA: TGTGCCAGCAGGATACAGGGGCGAGGAAACCGTAGTGGCTACACCTTC. The V call is TRBV12-3 or TRBV12-4, the J call TRBJ1-2; 7 bases match TRBD1. Germline trimming cut 6 bases from V and 7 bases from J; bases unmatched to any gene: 17. This CDR3 region has 16 residues.

With respect to this clonotype: An end of the junction does not agree with germline; a read error may underlie this. The chain uses TRBV10-3 and TRBJ1-1; D is perhaps TRBD1 (5 bases). CDR3 size: 14 residues. CDR1 is ENHRY and CDR2 is SYGVKD in the germline V gene. The DNA for the CDR3 is TGTGCCAGCAGTGAGGACACCCTGAACACTGAAGCTTTCTTT. It specifies CASSEDTLNTEAFF.

This clonotype has ten or more counts. The chain uses TRBV19 and TRBJ1-1, with D unresolved. The V gene lost 6 bases and the J gene lost 0 bases, with 11 bases spanning the gap. Germline values: CDR1 LNHDA, CDR2 SQIVND (reference sequence). The CDR3 covers 14 residues. The CDR3 region is CASRTEVMNTEAFF. DNA of the CDR3: TGTGCCAGTAGAACAGAGGTCATGAACACTGAAGCTTTCTTT.

In regard to this clonotype: The junction and the germline gene differ at one end; a read error may be behind it. The gene calls are TRBV2 and TRBJ1-1; D remains unclear. Germline-derived CDR1 and CDR2 are SNHLY and FYNNEI. The CDR3 loop spans 12 amino acids. The CDR3: CASSEGSTEALF. CDR3 nucleotide sequence: TGTGCCAGCAGTGAGGGGAGCACTGAAGCTCTCTTT.

This clonotype was seen a few times. The J gene is TRBJ1-2, the V gene TRBV5-4; 9 nucleotides line up with TRBD1. The germline CDR1 and CDR2 sequences are SGHNT and YYREEE (reference sequence). Germline trimming cut 4 bases from V and 4 bases from J; bases unmatched to any gene: 5. CDR3 length: 14 amino acids. CDR3 coding DNA: TGTGCCAGCAGCCAAGGGACAGGGCTCTATGGCTACACCTTC. It encodes CASSQGTGLYGYTF.

This clonotype was picked up a small number of times. This chain joins TRBV7-8 and TRBJ2-7, with TRBD1 matching over 8 bases. CDR3 length: 16 residues. With 3 bases clipped from V and 3 bases from J, the junction kept 10 bases outside the gene matches. CDR1 and CDR2 from the germline V gene are SGHVS and FQNEAQ. CDR3 sequence: CASSFTGTGGGYEQYF. CDR3 nucleotides: TGTGCCAGCAGCTTTACCGGGACAGGAGGCGGCTACGAGCAGTACTTC.

This clonotype has more than one count but fewer than ten. This chain links TRBV7-9 with TRBJ2-7; TRBD1 might be the D (6 bases). This CDR3 has 14 amino acids. Trimming left V 5 bases short and J 3 bases short, with 14 bases between. Germline V lookup: CDR1 SEHNR, CDR2 FQNEAQ (reference sequence). The CDR3 coding sequence is TGTGCCAGCAGCCAGACAGGAGGAGGCTACGAGCAGTACTTC. Amino acids: CASSQTGGGYEQYF.

There are many counts of this clonotype. This rearrangement joins TRBV14 to TRBJ1-2, with D unresolved. Germline values: CDR1 SGHDN, CDR2 FVKESK. The CDR3 is made up of 15 amino acids. Trimming took off 0 bases at V and 0 bases at J, with 8 bases between the two ends. In nucleotides, the CDR3 is TGTGCCAGCAGCCAAGATCTTCGAACTAACTATGGCTACACCTTC. Amino acids: CASSQDLRTNYGYTF.

The chain joins TRBV5-1 to TRBJ1-1, with unresolved D. The CDR3 is made up of 14 amino acids. V was pared by 0 bases and J by 5 bases, with 11 bases between. In germline, CDR1 is SGHRS, CDR2 YFSETQ. The CDR3 loop reads CASSLEDGETEAFF. The CDR3, as DNA: TGCGCCAGCAGCTTGGAGGACGGGGAAACTGAAGCTTTCTTT.

This clonotype has at least ten counts. The rearrangement links TRBV7-9 to TRBJ1-4; D is unclear. This CDR3 has 15 amino acids. V lost 5 bases and J 5 bases, leaving 15 bases between the germline ends. Germline V gene sequence: CDR1 SEHNR, CDR2 FQNEAQ (reference sequence). The CDR3 nucleotides are TGTGCCAGCAGCCTGGAGGGTAGGCTCAATGAAAAACTGTTTTTT. This encodes CASSLEGRLNEKLFF.

This clonotype was recorded a few times. This chain connects TRBV20-1 to TRBJ1-5; 7 bases are a match to TRBD1. Losses at the gene ends were 6 bases for V and 0 bases for J; bases not matched to a gene: 5. CDR1 and CDR2 (germline): DFQATT, SNEGSKA (reference sequence). This CDR3 comprises 14 residues. The CDR3 loop is CSAQQGRSNQPQHF. Written as DNA, the CDR3 is TGCAGTGCGCAACAGGGGCGTAGCAATCAGCCCCAGCATTTT.

V and J are TRBV7-9 and TRBJ1-6, with D possibly TRBD1 on 6 matching bases. This CDR3 has 15 residues. From germline, CDR1 is SEHNR and CDR2 FQNEAQ (reference sequence). V was shortened by 6 bases and J by 6 bases, with 15 bases between the two germline ends. CDR3 in DNA: TGTGCCAGCAGTTCGGACAGCATGAGTAATTCACCCCTCCACTTT. It yields the protein CASSSDSMSNSPLHF.

DNA for the CDR3: TGCAGTGCTAACGGGGCCGTGGGTAGAAACACCATATATTTT. Translation gives CSANGAVGRNTIYF. The rearrangement uses TRBV20-1 and TRBJ1-3; possible D gene TRBD1, 5 bases. The germline V gene has CDR1 DFQATT and CDR2 SNEGSKA (reference sequence). The CDR3 runs to 14 residues. Trimming cost V 4 bases and J 5 bases, with 15 bases left between them.

V usage is TRBV10-3 and J usage is TRBJ1-2; TRBD1 is a possible D gene (5 bases). The V and J ends lost 3 bases and 8 bases respectively, with 13 bases between them. This CDR3 contains 13 residues. Germline values: CDR1 ENHRY, CDR2 SYGVKD. The CDR3 DNA sequence: TGTGCCATCAGTGAATCCGGGGCGCAAGGCTACACCTTC. This sequence encodes CAISESGAQGYTF.